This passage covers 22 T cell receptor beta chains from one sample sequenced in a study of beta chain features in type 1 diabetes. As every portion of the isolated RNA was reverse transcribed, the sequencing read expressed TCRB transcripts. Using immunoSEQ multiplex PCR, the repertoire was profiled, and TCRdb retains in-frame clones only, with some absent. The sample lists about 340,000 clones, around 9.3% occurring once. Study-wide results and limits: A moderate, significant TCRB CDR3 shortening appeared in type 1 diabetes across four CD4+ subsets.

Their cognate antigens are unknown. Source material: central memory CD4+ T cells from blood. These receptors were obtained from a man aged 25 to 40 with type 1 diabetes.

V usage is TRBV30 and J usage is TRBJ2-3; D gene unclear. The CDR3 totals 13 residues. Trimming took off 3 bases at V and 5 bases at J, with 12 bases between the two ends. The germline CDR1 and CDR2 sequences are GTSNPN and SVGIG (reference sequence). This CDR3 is CAWRQTAGDTQYF. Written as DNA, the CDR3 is TGTGCCTGGAGACAAACAGCAGGAGATACGCAGTATTTT. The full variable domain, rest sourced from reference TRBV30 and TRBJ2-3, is SQTIHQWPATLVQPVGSPLSLECTVEGTSNPNLYWYRQAAGRGLQLLFYSVGIGQISSEVPQNLSASRPQDRQFILSSKKLLLSDSGFYLCAWRQTAGDTQYFGPGTRLTVL.

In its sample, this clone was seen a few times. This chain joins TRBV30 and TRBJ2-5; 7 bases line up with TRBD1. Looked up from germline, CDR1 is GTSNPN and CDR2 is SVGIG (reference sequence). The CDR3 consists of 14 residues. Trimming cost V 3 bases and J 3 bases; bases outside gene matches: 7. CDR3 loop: CAWSSTGVEETQYF. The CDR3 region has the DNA TGTGCCTGGAGCTCCACAGGGGTAGAAGAGACCCAGTACTTC. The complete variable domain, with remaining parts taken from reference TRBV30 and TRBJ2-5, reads SQTIHQWPATLVQPVGSPLSLECTVEGTSNPNLYWYRQAAGRGLQLLFYSVGIGQISSEVPQNLSASRPQDRQFILSSKKLLLSDSGFYLCAWSSTGVEETQYFGPGTRLLVL.

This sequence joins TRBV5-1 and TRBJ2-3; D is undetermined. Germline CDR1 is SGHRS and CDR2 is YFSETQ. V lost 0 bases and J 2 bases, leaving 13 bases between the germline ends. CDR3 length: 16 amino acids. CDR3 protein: CASSLAGSSPTDTQYF. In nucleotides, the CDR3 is TGCGCCAGCAGCTTGGCCGGTAGTTCCCCCACAGATACGCAGTATTTT.

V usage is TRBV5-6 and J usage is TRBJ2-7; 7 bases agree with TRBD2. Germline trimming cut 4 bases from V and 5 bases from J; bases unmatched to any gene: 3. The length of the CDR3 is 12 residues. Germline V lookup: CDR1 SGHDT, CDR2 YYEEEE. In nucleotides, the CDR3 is TGTGCCAGCAGCCGGGGGGAGGACGAGCAGTACTTC. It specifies CASSRGEDEQYF. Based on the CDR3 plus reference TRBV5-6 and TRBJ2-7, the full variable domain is DAGVTQSPTHLIKTRGQQVTLRCSPKSGHDTVSWYQQALGQGPQFIFQYYEEEERQRGNFPDRFSGHQFPNYSSELNVNALLLGDSALYLCASSRGEDEQYFGPGTRLTVT.

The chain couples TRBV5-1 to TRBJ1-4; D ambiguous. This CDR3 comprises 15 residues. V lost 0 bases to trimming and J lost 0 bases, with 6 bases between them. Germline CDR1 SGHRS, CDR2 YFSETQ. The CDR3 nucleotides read TGCGCCAGCAGCTTGGCAAGTGCAACTAATGAAAAACTGTTTTTT. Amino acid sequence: CASSLASATNEKLFF. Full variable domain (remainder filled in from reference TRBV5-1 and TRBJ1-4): KAGVTQTPRYLIKTRGQQVTLSCSPISGHRSVSWYQQTPGQGLQFLFEYFSETQRNKGNFPGRFSGRQFSNSRSEMNVSTLELGDSALYLCASSLASATNEKLFFGSGTQLSVL.

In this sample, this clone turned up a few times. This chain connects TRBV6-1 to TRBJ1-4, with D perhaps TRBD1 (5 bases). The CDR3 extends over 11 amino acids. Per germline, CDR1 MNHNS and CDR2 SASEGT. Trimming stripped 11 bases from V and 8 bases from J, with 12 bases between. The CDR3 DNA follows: TGTGCCTCACAGGACAACGAAAAACTGTTTTTT. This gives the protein CASQDNEKLFF.

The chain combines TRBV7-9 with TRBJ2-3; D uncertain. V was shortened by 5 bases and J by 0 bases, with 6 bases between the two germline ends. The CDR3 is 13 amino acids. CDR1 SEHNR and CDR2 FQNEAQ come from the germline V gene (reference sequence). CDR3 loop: CASSPQSTDTQYF. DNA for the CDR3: TGTGCCAGCAGCCCCCAGAGCACAGATACGCAGTATTTT.

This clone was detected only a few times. The DNA for the CDR3 is TGTGCCAGCAGTTCGGGACAGGGCTATAATTCACCCCTCCACTTT. This translates into CASSSGQGYNSPLHF. The chain recombines TRBV28 with TRBJ1-6, with TRBD1 matching 9 bases. CDR3 length: 15 residues. J gave up 3 bases and V 4 bases, and 1 base lay outside the gene matches. Germline V gene sequence: CDR1 MDHEN, CDR2 SYDVKM.

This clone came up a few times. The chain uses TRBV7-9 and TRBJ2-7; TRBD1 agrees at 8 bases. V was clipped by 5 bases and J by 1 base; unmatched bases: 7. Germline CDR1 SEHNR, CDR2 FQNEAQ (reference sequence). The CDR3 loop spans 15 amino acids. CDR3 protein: CASSAGTGTSYEQYF. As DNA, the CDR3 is TGTGCCAGCAGCGCCGGGACAGGAACGTCCTACGAGCAGTACTTC.

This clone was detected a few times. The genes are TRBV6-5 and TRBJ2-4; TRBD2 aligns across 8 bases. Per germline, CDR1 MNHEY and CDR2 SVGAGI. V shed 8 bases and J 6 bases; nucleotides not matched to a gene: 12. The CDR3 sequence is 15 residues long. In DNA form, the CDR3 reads TGTGCCAGCGGATTAGACTACGCGGGGGGAAACATTCAGTACTTC. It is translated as CASGLDYAGGNIQYF.

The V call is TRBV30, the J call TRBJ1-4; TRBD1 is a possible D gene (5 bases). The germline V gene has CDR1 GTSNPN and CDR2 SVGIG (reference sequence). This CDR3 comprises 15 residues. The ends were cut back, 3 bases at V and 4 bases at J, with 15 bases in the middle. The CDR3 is CAWSMSSGFNEKLFF. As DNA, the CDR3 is TGTGCCTGGAGCATGTCATCAGGGTTTAATGAAAAACTGTTTTTT.

The CDR3 sequence is CASSSRTGDRSYNSPLHF. DNA of the CDR3: TGTGCCAGTAGTTCAAGAACAGGGGACCGCTCCTATAATTCACCCCTCCACTTT. The gene calls are TRBV19 and TRBJ1-6; TRBD1 aligns across 7 bases. The CDR3 sequence is 18 residues long. The germline V gene encodes CDR1 LNHDA and CDR2 SQIVND (reference sequence). V gave up 5 bases and J gave up 0 bases; unmatched junction bases: 10.

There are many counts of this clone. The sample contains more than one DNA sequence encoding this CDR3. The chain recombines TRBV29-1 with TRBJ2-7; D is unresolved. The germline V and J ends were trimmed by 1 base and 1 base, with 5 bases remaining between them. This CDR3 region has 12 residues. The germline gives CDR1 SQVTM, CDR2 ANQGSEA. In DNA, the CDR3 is TGCAGCGTTGAAGGGCAGTCCTACGAGCAGTACTTC. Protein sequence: CSVEGQSYEQYF.

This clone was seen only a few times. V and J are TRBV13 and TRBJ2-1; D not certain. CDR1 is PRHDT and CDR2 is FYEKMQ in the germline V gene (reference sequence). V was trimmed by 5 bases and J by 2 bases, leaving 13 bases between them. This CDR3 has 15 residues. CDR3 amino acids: CASSLTVTAYNEQFF. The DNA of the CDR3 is TGTGCCAGCAGCCTAACCGTGACTGCCTACAATGAGCAGTTCTTC.

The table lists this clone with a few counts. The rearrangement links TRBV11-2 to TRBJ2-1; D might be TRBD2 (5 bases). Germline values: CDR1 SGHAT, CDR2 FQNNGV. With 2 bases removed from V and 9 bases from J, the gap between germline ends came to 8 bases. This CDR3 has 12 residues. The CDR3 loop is CASSLLGSEQFF. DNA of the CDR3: TGTGCCAGCAGCTTATTGGGGAGTGAGCAGTTCTTC.

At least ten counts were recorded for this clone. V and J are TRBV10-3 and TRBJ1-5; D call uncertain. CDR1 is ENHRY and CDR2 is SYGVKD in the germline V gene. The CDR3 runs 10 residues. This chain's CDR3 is CASRNQPQHF. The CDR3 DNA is TGTGCTTCAAGAAATCAGCCCCAGCATTTT.

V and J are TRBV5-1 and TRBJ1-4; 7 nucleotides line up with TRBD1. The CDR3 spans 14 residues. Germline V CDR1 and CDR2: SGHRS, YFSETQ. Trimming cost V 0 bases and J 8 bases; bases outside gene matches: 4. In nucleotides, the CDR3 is TGCGCCAGCAGCTTGGAGGGGGCCCGGGAAAAACTGTTTTTT. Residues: CASSLEGAREKLFF.

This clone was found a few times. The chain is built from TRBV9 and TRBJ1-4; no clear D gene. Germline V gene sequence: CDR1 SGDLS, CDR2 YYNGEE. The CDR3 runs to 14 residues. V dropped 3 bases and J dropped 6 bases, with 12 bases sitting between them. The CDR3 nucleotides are TGTGCCAGCAGCGCTGGGTCGGTCGATGAAAAACTGTTTTTT. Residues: CASSAGSVDEKLFF.

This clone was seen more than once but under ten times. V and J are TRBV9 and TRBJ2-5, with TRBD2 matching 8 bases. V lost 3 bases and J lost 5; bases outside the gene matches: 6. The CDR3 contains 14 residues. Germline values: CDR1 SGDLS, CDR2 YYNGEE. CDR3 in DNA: TGTGCCAGCAGCGAGCGGGGGAGTGGCGAGACCCAGTACTTC. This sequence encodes CASSERGSGETQYF.

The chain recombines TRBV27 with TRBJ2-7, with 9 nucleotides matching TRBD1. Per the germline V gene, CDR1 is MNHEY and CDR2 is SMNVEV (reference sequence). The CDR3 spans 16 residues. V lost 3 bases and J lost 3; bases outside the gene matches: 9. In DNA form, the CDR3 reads TGTGCCAGCAGTTTCAAGCCGGGACAGGGAATCTACGAGCAGTACTTC. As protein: CASSFKPGQGIYEQYF.

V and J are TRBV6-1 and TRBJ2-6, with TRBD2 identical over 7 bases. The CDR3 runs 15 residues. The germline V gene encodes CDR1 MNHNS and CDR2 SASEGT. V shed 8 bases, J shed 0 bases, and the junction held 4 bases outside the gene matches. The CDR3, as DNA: TGTGCCAGCCGACTAGCTGACTCTGGGGCCAACGTCCTGACTTTC. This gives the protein CASRLADSGANVLTF.

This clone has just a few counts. CDR3 protein: CASSLRTGHEKLFF. The CDR3 DNA follows: TGTGCCAGCAGCTTAAGGACAGGACATGAAAAACTGTTTTTT. The rearrangement uses TRBV11-2 and TRBJ1-4, with TRBD1 matching over 7 bases. The V and J ends lost 2 bases and 6 bases, in that order; junction bases with no gene match: 3. Per the germline V gene, CDR1 is SGHAT and CDR2 is FQNNGV. The CDR3 extends over 14 amino acids.